This entry describes one T cell receptor (beta chain). Its cognate antigen has yet to be identified. Base qualities are not provided; no much larger clone lies one nucleotide away. These data come from a study of blood T cell repertoires in COVID-19 (dated by TCRdb to 2018 to 2020). Looking at the study overall: Samples from collaborators originated in the United States, Italy and Spain and spanned both the acute and convalescent phases of COVID-19. The material from the prospective study consisted of cDNA or gDNA derived from T cells, B-cell-depleted T cells, or PBMCs. Subjects who had been exposed to COVID-19, were actively infected with it, or had recovered from it provided the deeply sampled blood TCRbeta repertoires that made up the dataset. A freely available public database, intended as a resource for researchers studying the immune response to SARS-CoV-2, is where the repertoires were released. The samples were drawn from two sources: the first 160 participants of the ongoing ImmuneRACE study, and fewer than 1,500 subjects contributed by 6 global collaborators. Sample metadata almost always included a de-identified subject ID, COVID-19 status, age in years and sex. Where HLA class I and class II types were available, the types were taken from metadata supplied by the sample provider, not from assay-based typing. Broad study findings and their caveats: Clinical and demographic metadata were provided uncurated, with the amount varying by source and participant.

V and J lose 0 bases and 8 bases, and a span of 8 bases separates them. The germline V gene (reference sequence) gives CDR1 as LGHDT and CDR2 as YNNKEL. The CDR3 spans 13 residues, from the cysteine through the phenylalanine. The CDR3 DNA has 39 bases and is translated from base 1. The collaborating institutions used their own protocols to collect whole blood in K2EDTA tubes. For TCRbeta analysis, collaborators shipped samples in one of three forms: frozen whole blood, isolated PBMCs, or DNA extracted from either of those sample types. TCRbeta CDR3 regions were amplified from genomic DNA by means of the immunoSEQ Assay, a bias-controlled multiplex PCR. On the study's bioinformatics: The number of nucleated cells in each sample was estimated by amplification of reference gene primers within the assay. To quantify the absolute abundance of each unique TCRbeta CDR3 rearrangement, sequence reads were collapsed and filtered. For each sample, productive Simpson clonality was calculated by taking the square root of Simpson's diversity index across productive rearrangements. The table was pulled from immuneACCESS by TCRdb, which kept in-frame rearrangements only. Such tables lose some clones; where checked, under half of the loss comes from unresolved V genes, and the rest has no known cause. V and J calls plus clone size are reproduced from that table; the DNA served to infer D and trimming. The sample table holds roughly 140,000 clones, of which around 87% were seen once. Over 3.5% of the sample lies in the top ten.

Sequencing was carried out using peripheral blood. The chain employs TRBV3-1 (or the pseudogene TRBV3-2) and TRBJ2-1; no D segment can be confidently identified. This receptor was identified in a woman aged 60 to 75 with active or convalescent COVID-19. CDR3 region: CASSQEGRDEQFF. The sequence in DNA is TGTGCCAGCAGCCAAGAGGGTCGGGATGAGCAGTTCTTC.